The clone carrying this T cell receptor beta chain showed up just a few times. Its cognate antigen is unknown. These data come from a study of molecular identifiers for immune sequencing clone quantification. TCRdb passed the PCR reads through MiXCR, listing each CDR3 protein once. The sample lists 35,000 or so distinct CDR3 sequences; about 18% were seen once. Study observations and caveats: Jurkat TCR RNA spiked in from one cell (amid 800,000 to 1,000,000 naive cells) was reportedly detectable.

The length of the CDR3 is 13 residues. V lost 3 bases to trimming and J lost 7 bases, with 14 bases between them. From germline, CDR1 is DFQATT and CDR2 SNEGSKA (reference sequence). Sorting captured naive CD8 T cells as CD8+CD4-CCR7+CD45RA+. Sequenced sample: naive CD8+ T cells from blood, with Jurkat cell RNA spiked in. The subset is: FACS-sorted CD8+CD4-CCR7+CD45RA+ naive T cells. This chain links TRBV20-1 with TRBJ2-3; D is unclear. The clonotype comes from a human donor in good health. Some libraries in this study had Jurkat cell RNA spiked in. The CDR3, as DNA: TGCAGTGCTAGGCTCGGCTTACAGAATACGCAGTATTTT. Its translation is CSARLGLQNTQYF.